This is a list of T cell receptor beta chains from one sample in a study of early T cells in non-severe SARS-CoV-2 infection. TCRdb passed the 5' RACE reads through MiXCR, listing each CDR3 protein once. The top ten hold around 3.5% of the sample, which has around 57,000 distinct CDR3 sequences, approximately 5.9% seen once. Material: whole blood, obtained at baseline. These receptors were taken from an adult who was a healthcare worker with PCR-confirmed SARS-CoV-2 infection or an uninfected control (not recorded which). CDR3s include the opening cysteine and the closing phenylalanine or tryptophan. Fields, in order: J gene, V gene, clone size, CDR3 protein. Clone sizes are given selectively: once, few, many, or a class where the clone is expanded.

J gene: TRBJ2-3
V gene: TRBV29-1
clone size: many
CDR3 protein: CSVVALAGITDTQYF

J gene: TRBJ2-5
V gene: TRBV10-3
clone size: NA
CDR3 protein: CAISRATGRETQYF

J gene: TRBJ1-2
V gene: TRBV6-2/TRBV6-3
clone size: few
CDR3 protein: CASSYGSGDGYTF

J gene: TRBJ2-7
V gene: TRBV20-1
clone size: many
CDR3 protein: CSARPGTTVYEQYF

J gene: TRBJ1-4
V gene: TRBV28
clone size: NA
CDR3 protein: CASSLGSEKLFF

J gene: TRBJ2-1
V gene: TRBV4-3
clone size: few
CDR3 protein: CASSQDGTDSSSYNEQFF

J gene: TRBJ2-1
V gene: TRBV7-9
clone size: NA
CDR3 protein: CASSLDIGLASNEQFF

J gene: TRBJ1-5
V gene: TRBV28
clone size: many
CDR3 protein: CASSLRSNQPQHF

J gene: TRBJ2-7
V gene: TRBV28
clone size: few
CDR3 protein: CASTTRGSTYF

J gene: TRBJ1-6
V gene: TRBV20-1
clone size: many
CDR3 protein: CSARSHGRRNSPLHF

J gene: TRBJ1-6
V gene: TRBV20-1
clone size: few
CDR3 protein: CSASPSSYNSPLHF

J gene: TRBJ2-4
V gene: TRBV28
clone size: NA
CDR3 protein: CASSLGRAGRKNIQYF

J gene: TRBJ2-6
V gene: TRBV20-1
clone size: many
CDR3 protein: CSAASLAGGSSGANVLTF

J gene: TRBJ2-7
V gene: TRBV2
clone size: many
CDR3 protein: CASNLAFYEQYF

J gene: TRBJ2-1
V gene: TRBV29-1
clone size: few
CDR3 protein: CSVRDRGPNEQFF

J gene: TRBJ2-3
V gene: TRBV18
clone size: NA
CDR3 protein: CASSPGIASTDTQYF

J gene: TRBJ1-2
V gene: TRBV20-1
clone size: few
CDR3 protein: CSARVQGALYGYTF

J gene: TRBJ1-1
V gene: TRBV15
clone size: many
CDR3 protein: CATVARDGFMNTEAFF

J gene: TRBJ1-2
V gene: TRBV7-2
clone size: many
CDR3 protein: CASRNRVSLYGYTF

J gene: TRBJ2-1
V gene: TRBV11-1
clone size: many
CDR3 protein: CASSLDLGEQFF

J gene: TRBJ2-7
V gene: TRBV5-1
clone size: many
CDR3 protein: CASSHGLAGEQYF

J gene: TRBJ1-5
V gene: TRBV7-9
clone size: many
CDR3 protein: CATSAENQPQHF

J gene: TRBJ1-3
V gene: TRBV4-3
clone size: NA
CDR3 protein: CASSQDFGSSGNTIYF

J gene: TRBJ2-7
V gene: TRBV20-1
clone size: many
CDR3 protein: CSARSRHAYEQYF

J gene: TRBJ1-6
V gene: TRBV12-3/TRBV12-4
clone size: NA
CDR3 protein: CASSIPGTSLHF

J gene: TRBJ2-3
V gene: TRBV6-6
clone size: many
CDR3 protein: CASSRRDSTDTQYF

J gene: TRBJ2-7
V gene: TRBV23-1
clone size: few
CDR3 protein: CASSHGGPSATYEQYF

J gene: TRBJ2-3
V gene: TRBV7-3
clone size: NA
CDR3 protein: CASSLMAEGDTQYF

J gene: TRBJ1-1
V gene: TRBV6-2/TRBV6-3
clone size: NA
CDR3 protein: CASSYFGSTEAFF

J gene: TRBJ1-2
V gene: TRBV4-3
clone size: many
CDR3 protein: CASSQDHGTYGYTF

J gene: TRBJ1-1
V gene: TRBV19
clone size: many
CDR3 protein: CASSTRPPEAFF

J gene: TRBJ2-7
V gene: TRBV20-1
clone size: few
CDR3 protein: CSATTDTYEQYF

J gene: TRBJ2-5
V gene: TRBV7-2
clone size: few
CDR3 protein: CASSQGQGGETQYF

J gene: TRBJ1-6
V gene: TRBV28
clone size: NA
CDR3 protein: CASSLKPTNSPLHF

J gene: TRBJ2-3
V gene: TRBV20-1
clone size: many
CDR3 protein: CSASAMTWGTDTQYF

J gene: TRBJ2-1
V gene: TRBV19
clone size: few
CDR3 protein: CASSIRPSGGYNEQFF

J gene: TRBJ2-1
V gene: TRBV11-2
clone size: many
CDR3 protein: CASSLDSVSYEQFF

J gene: TRBJ2-7
V gene: TRBV6-5
clone size: few
CDR3 protein: CASEKAGLSYEQYF

J gene: TRBJ2-6
V gene: TRBV20-1
clone size: many
CDR3 protein: CSAEGVAGANVLTF

J gene: TRBJ2-1
V gene: TRBV2
clone size: many
CDR3 protein: CASSTGTSRTEQFF

J gene: TRBJ1-6
V gene: TRBV6-6
clone size: NA
CDR3 protein: CASSFGGAGSPLHF

J gene: TRBJ2-1
V gene: TRBV5-1
clone size: few
CDR3 protein: CASSAGLEDEQFF

J gene: TRBJ2-1
V gene: TRBV7-9
clone size: many
CDR3 protein: CASSEARGNEQFF

J gene: TRBJ1-1
V gene: TRBV7-9
clone size: many
CDR3 protein: CASSLGDYGNTEAFF

J gene: TRBJ2-1
V gene: TRBV7-2
clone size: many
CDR3 protein: CASSLSRNNEQFF

J gene: TRBJ1-1
V gene: TRBV6-5
clone size: many
CDR3 protein: CASSYGREGTEAFF

J gene: TRBJ2-1
V gene: TRBV6-4
clone size: many
CDR3 protein: CASSPGTGARGEQFF

J gene: TRBJ2-1
V gene: TRBV6-5
clone size: many
CDR3 protein: CASSGLKGEQFF

J gene: TRBJ1-1
V gene: TRBV28
clone size: NA
CDR3 protein: CASSSTGLNTEAFF

J gene: TRBJ2-7
V gene: TRBV27
clone size: many
CDR3 protein: CASSLFGNYEQYF

J gene: TRBJ1-1
V gene: TRBV29-1
clone size: many
CDR3 protein: CSVEDLAGGNTEAFF

J gene: TRBJ1-6
V gene: TRBV7-8
clone size: many
CDR3 protein: CASSFETGHNSPLHF

J gene: TRBJ1-2
V gene: TRBV10-3
clone size: NA
CDR3 protein: CAISESRENYGYTF

J gene: TRBJ2-3
V gene: TRBV11-2
clone size: many
CDR3 protein: CASSLNRGTDTQYF

J gene: TRBJ2-3
V gene: TRBV6-2/TRBV6-3
clone size: many
CDR3 protein: CASKRGQDTDTQYF